Presented here are 13 T cell receptor beta chains from one specimen sequenced in a study of OX40 agonist ivuxolimab in advanced cancers. Profiled with immunoSEQ multiplex PCR; TCRdb holds only in-frame clones, not every one. The profile covers some 73,000 clones, with around 88% appearing a single time and approximately 0.86% taken by the ten largest. This material consisted of CD4+ or CD8+ T cells sorted from blood, taken in a trial of the OX40 agonist ivuxolimab. These receptors all stem from an adult with an advanced solid tumor such as melanoma, head and neck, liver or kidney cancer.

The chain uses TRBV18 and TRBJ1-4, with a tentative D call TRBD1 (6 bases). Germline V gives CDR1 KGHSH, CDR2 LQKENI. Trimming took 4 bases from V and 0 from J, leaving 18 bases between them. This CDR3 contains 18 residues. CDR3 protein: CASSRSSGGAATNEKLFF. DNA for the CDR3: TGTGCCAGCTCACGATCGAGCGGGGGGGCCGCAACTAATGAAAAACTGTTTTTT.

The chain joins TRBV19 to TRBJ1-1; weak D call: TRBD1 (6 bases). V gave up 4 bases and J gave up 0 bases, with 21 bases separating them. The CDR3 extends over 18 amino acids. CDR1 is LNHDA and CDR2 is SQIVND in the germline V gene (reference sequence). In DNA form, the CDR3 reads TGTGCCAGTAGTACAGAAACAGGGCGAAGGTATATGAACACTGAAGCTTTCTTT. Translated, it gives CASSTETGRRYMNTEAFF.

The sample holds a few counts of this clone. The gene calls are TRBV7-9 and TRBJ1-4; TRBD1 is a possible D gene (6 bases). Germline values: CDR1 SEHNR, CDR2 FQNEAQ (reference sequence). This CDR3 comprises 16 residues. Trimming cost V 0 bases and J 7 bases, with 15 bases left between them. In DNA, the CDR3 is TGTGCCAGCAGCTTAGCAGGGGGTGGCGTAAGTGAAAAACTGTTTTTT. This gives the protein CASSLAGGGVSEKLFF.

The chain has TRBV30 and TRBJ2-5; maybe TRBD1 (6 bases). The CDR3 covers 14 residues. Germline lookup yields CDR1 GTSNPN and CDR2 SVGIG (reference sequence). Trimming took 5 bases from V and 5 from J, leaving 18 bases between them. The CDR3 sequence is CAWSRGQRLETQYF. CDR3 DNA sequence: TGTGCCTGGTCGAGAGGACAGAGGTTGGAGACCCAGTACTTC.

The rearrangement joins TRBV7-3 to TRBJ2-7, with TRBD2 as a possible D gene (6 bases). In germline, CDR1 is SGHTA, CDR2 FQGTGA. CDR3 size: 14 residues. V lost 5 bases, J lost 3 bases, and 14 bases lay in between. The CDR3 is CASSPYSGRYEQYF. CDR3 sequence (DNA): TGTGCCAGCAGCCCATATAGCGGCCGCTACGAGCAGTACTTC.

The rearrangement links TRBV11-3 to TRBJ2-3; TRBD2 matches at 10 bases. V was clipped by 1 base and J by 6 bases; unmatched bases: 7. The CDR3 is 16 residues long. Germline V CDR1 and CDR2: SGHNT, YENEEA. The CDR3 DNA is TGTGCCAGCAGCTTAGGCGCTAGCGGGAGTATGGATACGCAGTATTTT. Amino acids: CASSLGASGSMDTQYF.

This chain links TRBV5-1 with TRBJ1-2; D possibly corresponds to TRBD1 (6 bases). Germline V lookup: CDR1 SGHRS, CDR2 YFSETQ. With 4 bases removed from V and 6 bases from J, the gap between germline ends came to 19 bases. The CDR3 sequence is 15 residues long. Here the CDR3 reads CASSPLGRGGDGYTF. The DNA for the CDR3 is TGCGCCAGCAGCCCACTTGGACGAGGGGGAGATGGCTACACCTTC.

The chain links TRBV4-1 to TRBJ2-3; no reliable D call. The CDR3 is 12 amino acids. Germline lookup yields CDR1 MGHRA and CDR2 YSYEKL. V lost 4 bases and J lost 0, with 2 bases in between. The CDR3 sequence is CASSRSTDTQYF. CDR3 DNA sequence: TGCGCCAGCAGCCGGAGCACAGATACGCAGTATTTT.

The chain combines TRBV5-6 with TRBJ2-1, with D perhaps TRBD2 (6 bases). Trimming removed 1 base from V and 6 bases from J, with 14 bases in between. CDR1 and CDR2 (germline): SGHDT, YYEEEE. CDR3 length equals 15 residues. The CDR3 nucleotides read TGTGCCAGCAGCTTGCGGGGGACCGGAGGCAATGAGCAGTTCTTC. Translated, it gives CASSLRGTGGNEQFF.

This sequence joins TRBV7-9 and TRBJ1-2, with D uncertain. The V end lost 5 bases, the J end lost 4 bases, and 8 bases lay between the germline ends. Germline loops: CDR1 SEHNR, CDR2 FQNEAQ (reference sequence). This CDR3 region has 12 residues. CDR3: CASSLDIYGYTF. As DNA, the CDR3 is TGTGCCAGCAGCCTAGACATCTATGGCTACACCTTC.

J is TRBJ2-2 and V is TRBV5-4; maybe TRBD2 (5 bases). Looked up from germline, CDR1 is SGHNT and CDR2 is YYREEE (reference sequence). The CDR3 covers 16 residues. V lost 1 base and J lost 1, with 11 bases in between. CDR3 in amino acids: CASSLKLSGNTGELFF. DNA of the CDR3: TGTGCCAGCAGCTTGAAATTGAGCGGGAACACCGGGGAGCTGTTTTTT.

The J gene is TRBJ2-3, the V gene TRBV28, with unresolved D. Trimming took off 8 bases at V and 1 base at J, with 7 bases between the two ends. Germline V lookup: CDR1 MDHEN, CDR2 SYDVKM. The CDR3 has 12 residues. CDR3 coding DNA: TGTGCCAGCGAGGCCGGCACAGATACGCAGTATTTT. Its protein is CASEAGTDTQYF.

This clone turned up a few times. The identical CDR3 is also encoded by other nucleotide sequences in the sample. This rearrangement joins TRBV30 to TRBJ1-6; tentative D call: TRBD1 (5 bases). The V end lost 4 bases, the J end lost 7 bases, and 11 bases lay between the germline ends. Germline assignment: CDR1 GTSNPN and CDR2 SVGIG (reference sequence). The CDR3 runs to 13 residues. The CDR3 reads CAWTAGRNSPLHF. The CDR3 DNA sequence: TGTGCCTGGACCGCAGGGCGGAATTCACCCCTCCACTTT.